This T cell receptor beta chain originates from a study of blood T cell repertoires in COVID-19. Study as a whole: Samples of COVID-19 (acute and convalescent) were obtained from the United States, Italy and Spain.

Data came from immunoSEQ multiplex PCR; TCRdb stores just in-frame clones and leaves some out. The table shows 300,000 to 400,000 clones, with around nine tenths occurring only once. CDR3 length: 12 residues. Germline CDR1 MDHEN, CDR2 SYDVKM. The receptor's source is a man aged 45-60 years with active or convalescent COVID-19. The source material was peripheral blood. The rearrangement joins TRBV28 to TRBJ2-5; D is perhaps TRBD2 (5 bases). The CDR3 region is CATFRGQETQYF. CDR3 DNA sequence: TGTGCAACCTTCCGGGGACAAGAGACCCAGTACTTC.